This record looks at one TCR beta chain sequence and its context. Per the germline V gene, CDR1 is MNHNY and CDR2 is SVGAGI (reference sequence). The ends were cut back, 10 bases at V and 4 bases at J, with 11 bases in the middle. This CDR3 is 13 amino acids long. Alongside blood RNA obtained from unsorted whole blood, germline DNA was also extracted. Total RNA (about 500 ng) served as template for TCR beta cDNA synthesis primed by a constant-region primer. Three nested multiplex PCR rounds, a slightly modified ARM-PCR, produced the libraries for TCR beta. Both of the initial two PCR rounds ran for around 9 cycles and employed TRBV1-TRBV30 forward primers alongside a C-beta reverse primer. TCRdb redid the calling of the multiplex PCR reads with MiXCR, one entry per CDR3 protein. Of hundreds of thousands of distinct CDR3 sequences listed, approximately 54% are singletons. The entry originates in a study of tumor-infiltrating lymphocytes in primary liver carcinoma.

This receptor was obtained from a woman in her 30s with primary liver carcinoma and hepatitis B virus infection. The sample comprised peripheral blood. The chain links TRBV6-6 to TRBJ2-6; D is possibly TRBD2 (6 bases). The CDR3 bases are TGTGCCACCGTGGAGGGCGGGGCCAACGTCCTGACTTTC. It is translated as CATVEGGANVLTF.